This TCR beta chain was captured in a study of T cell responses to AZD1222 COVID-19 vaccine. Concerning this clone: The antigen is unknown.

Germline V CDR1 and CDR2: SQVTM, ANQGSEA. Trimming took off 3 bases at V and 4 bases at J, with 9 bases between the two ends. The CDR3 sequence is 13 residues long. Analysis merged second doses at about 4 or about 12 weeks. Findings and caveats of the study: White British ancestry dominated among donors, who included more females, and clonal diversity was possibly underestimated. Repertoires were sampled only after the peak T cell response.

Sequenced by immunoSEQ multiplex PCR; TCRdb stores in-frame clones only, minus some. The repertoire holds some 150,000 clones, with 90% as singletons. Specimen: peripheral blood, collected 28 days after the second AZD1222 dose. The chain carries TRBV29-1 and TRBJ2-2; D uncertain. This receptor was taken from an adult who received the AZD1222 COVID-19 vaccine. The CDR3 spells CSVDGRTTGELFF. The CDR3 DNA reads TGCAGCGTTGACGGCAGAACCACCGGGGAGCTGTTTTTT.